This passage covers 10 T cell receptor beta chains from one sample sequenced in a study of T cells expressing NK-cell markers. TCRdb reprocessed the 5' RACE reads; each CDR3 protein has one entry and no DNA is given. This listing includes about 390,000 distinct CDR3 sequences. Material: blood T cells: a sorted CD56 or NKG2C T cell subset, CD4+ or CD8+ T cells, or bulk PBMC T cells (not recorded which). Receptors originate from a woman aged 45 to 65 in good health.

The rearrangement joins TRBV10-3 to TRBJ2-2; TCRdb reports TRBD2, a call that lacks DNA to check it against. There are 15 residues in the CDR3. Germline CDR1 ENHRY, CDR2 SYGVKD. The CDR3 sequence: CAIRSQGPDTGELFF.

The V gene is TRBV25-1, the J gene TRBJ2-6; TCRdb's assignment of TRBD1 cannot be checked, as there is no DNA. The CDR3 is 15 amino acids. CDR1 MGHDK and CDR2 SYGVNS come from the germline V gene. The CDR3 reads CASSPPNRRANVLTF.

The rearrangement links TRBV4-1 to TRBJ2-1; the D call from TCRdb, TRBD2, cannot be confirmed without DNA. From germline, CDR1 is MGHRA and CDR2 YSYEKL. The CDR3 is 15 residues long. This CDR3 reads CASSQAEREGAEQFF.

The chain couples TRBV7-6 to TRBJ2-7; with no DNA, the TCRdb D assignment of TRBD1 cannot be verified. Germline CDR1 and CDR2: SGHVS and FNYEAQ. The CDR3 is made up of 15 amino acids. CDR3 loop: CASSLVRDSSYEQYF.

The chain carries TRBV5-5 and TRBJ2-1; the TCRdb call, TRBD2, lacks DNA for checking. This CDR3 contains 13 residues. Germline V gives CDR1 SGHKS, CDR2 YYEKEE (reference sequence). The CDR3 sequence is CASISAGVYEQFF.

The chain employs TRBV27 and TRBJ2-5; the TRBD2 assignment by TCRdb is unverifiable without DNA. The germline CDR1 and CDR2 sequences are MNHEY and SMNVEV (reference sequence). CDR3 length: 15 amino acids. CDR3 in amino acids: CASSQGREDQETQYF.

The chain links TRBV12-3 or TRBV12-4 to TRBJ2-7; TCRdb's D call of TRBD2 is untestable without DNA. This CDR3 has 15 amino acids. CDR3 sequence: CASRDSGLVRNRQYF.

This chain uses TRBV12-3 or TRBV12-4 with TRBJ2-1; there is no DNA to check the TCRdb D call of TRBD1. This CDR3 is 13 amino acids long. The CDR3 loop is CASSLGPSREQFF.

The rearrangement uses TRBV12-3 or TRBV12-4 and TRBJ1-1; TCRdb's assignment of TRBD1 cannot be checked, as there is no DNA. The CDR3 totals 15 residues. The CDR3 spells CASREDRVMNTEAFF.

The CDR3 is CASRLAGGFTDTQYF. The gene calls are TRBV5-1 and TRBJ2-3; absent DNA, TCRdb's TRBD2 call cannot be checked. The CDR3 runs 15 residues. Looked up from germline, CDR1 is SGHRS and CDR2 is YFSETQ.